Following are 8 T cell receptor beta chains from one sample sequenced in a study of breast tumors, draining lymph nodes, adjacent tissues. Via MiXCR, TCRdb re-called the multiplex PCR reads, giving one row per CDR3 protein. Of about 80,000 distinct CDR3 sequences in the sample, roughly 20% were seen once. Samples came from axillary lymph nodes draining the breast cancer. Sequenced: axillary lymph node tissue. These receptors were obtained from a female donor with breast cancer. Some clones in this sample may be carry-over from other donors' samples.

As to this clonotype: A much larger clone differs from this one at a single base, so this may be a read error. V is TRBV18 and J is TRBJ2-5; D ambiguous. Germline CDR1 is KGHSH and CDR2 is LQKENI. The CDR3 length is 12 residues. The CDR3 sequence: CTSSPQKETQYF. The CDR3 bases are TGTACCAGCTCACCACAAAAAGAGACCCAGTACTTC.

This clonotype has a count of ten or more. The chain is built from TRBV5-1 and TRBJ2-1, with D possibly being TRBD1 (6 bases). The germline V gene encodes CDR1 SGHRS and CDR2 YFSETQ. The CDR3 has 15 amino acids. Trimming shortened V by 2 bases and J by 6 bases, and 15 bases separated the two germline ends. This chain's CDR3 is CASSFGGGRGNEQFF. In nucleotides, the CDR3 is TGCGCCAGCAGCTTTGGAGGAGGCAGGGGCAATGAGCAGTTCTTC.

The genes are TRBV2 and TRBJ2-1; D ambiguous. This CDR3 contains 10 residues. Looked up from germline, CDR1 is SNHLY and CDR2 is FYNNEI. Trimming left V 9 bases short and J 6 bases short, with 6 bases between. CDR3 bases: TGTGCCAGTGAAGGCAATGAGCAGTTCTTC. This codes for CASEGNEQFF. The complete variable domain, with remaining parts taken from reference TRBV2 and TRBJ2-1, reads EPEVTQTPSHQVTQMGQEVILRCVPISNHLYFYWYRQILGQKVEFLVSFYNNEISEKSEIFDDQFSVERPDGSNFTLKIRSTKLEDSAMYFCASEGNEQFFGPGTRLTVL.

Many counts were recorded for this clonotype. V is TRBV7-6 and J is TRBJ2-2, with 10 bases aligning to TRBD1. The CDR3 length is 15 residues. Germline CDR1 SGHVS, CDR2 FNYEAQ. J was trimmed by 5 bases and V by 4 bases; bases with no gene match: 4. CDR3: CASSSLGQGTGELFF. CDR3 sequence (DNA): TGTGCCAGCAGCTCCCTGGGACAGGGGACCGGGGAGCTGTTTTTT.

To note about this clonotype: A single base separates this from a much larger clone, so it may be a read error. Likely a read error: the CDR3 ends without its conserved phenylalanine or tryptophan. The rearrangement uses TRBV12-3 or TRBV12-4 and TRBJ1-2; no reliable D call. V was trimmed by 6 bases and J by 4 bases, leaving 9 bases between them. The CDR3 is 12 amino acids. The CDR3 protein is CASSPGSYGYTL. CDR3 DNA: TGTGCCAGCAGCCCGGGAAGCTATGGCTACACCCTC.

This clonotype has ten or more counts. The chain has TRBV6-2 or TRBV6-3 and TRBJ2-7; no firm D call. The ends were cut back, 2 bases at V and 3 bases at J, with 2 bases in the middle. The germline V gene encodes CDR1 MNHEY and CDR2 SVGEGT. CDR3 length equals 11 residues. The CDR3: CASSYLYEQYF. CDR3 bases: TGTGCCAGCAGTTACCTCTACGAGCAGTACTTC.

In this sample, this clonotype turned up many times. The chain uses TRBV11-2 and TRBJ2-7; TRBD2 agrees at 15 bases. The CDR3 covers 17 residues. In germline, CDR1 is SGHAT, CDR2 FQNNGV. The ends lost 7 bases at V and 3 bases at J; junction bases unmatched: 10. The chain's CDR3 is CASTGLAGGLRGYEQYF. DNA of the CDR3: TGTGCCAGCACCGGACTAGCGGGAGGGCTTCGGGGCTACGAGCAGTACTTC.

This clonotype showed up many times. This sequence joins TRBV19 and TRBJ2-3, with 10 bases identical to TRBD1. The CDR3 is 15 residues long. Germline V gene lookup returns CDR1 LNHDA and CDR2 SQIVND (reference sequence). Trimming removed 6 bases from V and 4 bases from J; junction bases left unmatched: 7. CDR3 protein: CASRPPGQGPDTQYF. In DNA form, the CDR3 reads TGTGCCAGTAGGCCTCCGGGACAGGGGCCAGATACGCAGTATTTT. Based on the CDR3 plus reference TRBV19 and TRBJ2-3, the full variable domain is DGGITQSPKYLFRKEGQNVTLSCEQNLNHDAMYWYRQDPGQGLRLIYYSQIVNDFQKGDIAEGYSVSREKKESFPLTVTSAQKNPTAFYLCASRPPGQGPDTQYFGPGTRLTVL.